This T cell receptor beta chain emerged from a study of blood T cells in healthy people across ages. About the research overall: About one barcoded beta molecule per two T cells came from capture by template switching.

Every sample had a minimum of 6.5 million PBMCs isolated. Sample-barcoded 5' priming and a J-beta primer mix drove a second PCR of roughly 6 to 12 cycles. The study obtained at least 3 million CDR3-containing paired-end reads from every sample. TCRdb itself ran the 5' RACE reads through MiXCR, one entry per CDR3 protein. Of about a million distinct CDR3 sequences in the sample, 51% were seen once. The CDR3 has 14 amino acids. In germline, CDR1 is MDHEN, CDR2 SYDVKM. V shed 5 bases and J shed 2 bases, with 13 bases lying between them. The sequenced sample was blood. J is TRBJ2-7 and V is TRBV28, with D maybe TRBD2 (5 bases). The sequence came from a woman aged 55-69 years in good health. The CDR3 loop is CASSQRLHPYEQYF. As DNA, the CDR3 is TGTGCCAGCAGTCAAAGACTACACCCCTACGAGCAGTACTTC.